This T cell receptor beta chain emerged from a study of shared clonotypes between healthy human individuals. Method: immunoSEQ multiplex PCR; TCRdb's copy keeps in-frame clones and lacks some. The sample shows some 790,000 clones, 72% of them seen only once. There are 15 residues in the CDR3. Germline V gene lookup returns CDR1 MDHEN and CDR2 SYDVKM. The V and J ends lost 1 base and 2 bases respectively, with 9 bases between them. J is TRBJ1-3 and V is TRBV28, with a weak D call TRBD1 (5 bases). Source material: memory CD4+ T cells sorted from blood. Subset indicated: CD45RA-negative fraction. The source is a woman aged 30 to 39 in good health. This CDR3 reads CASSLYQGPGNTIYF. CDR3 coding DNA: TGTGCCAGCAGTTTATACCAGGGCCCTGGAAACACCATATATTTT.